Presented here are 23 T cell receptor beta chains from one specimen sequenced in a study of cytomegalovirus exposure and HLA in healthy donors. Libraries were prepared by immunoSEQ multiplex PCR; TCRdb keeps only in-frame clonotypes and omits some of them. The sample records roughly 130,000 clones, roughly 86% being singletons. Material for sequencing was PBMCs. Receptors originate from a man aged 30 to 45 in good health and CMV-seronegative.

The J gene is TRBJ1-5, the V gene TRBV7-9; no reliable D call. V dropped 3 bases and J dropped 4 bases, with 10 bases sitting between them. The germline gives CDR1 SEHNR, CDR2 FQNEAQ (reference sequence). This CDR3 spans 14 amino acids. The CDR3 sequence is CASSFSGGNQPQHF. In nucleotides, the CDR3 is TGTGCCAGCAGCTTTTCGGGAGGGAATCAGCCCCAGCATTTT.

In its sample, this clone was seen a few times. This rearrangement joins TRBV30 to TRBJ1-2; D is uncertain. This CDR3 is built from 13 residues. Trimming cost V 3 bases and J 4 bases, with 12 bases left between them. CDR1 GTSNPN and CDR2 SVGIG come from the germline V gene (reference sequence). The CDR3 sequence is CAWSISAGYGYTF. The CDR3, as DNA: TGTGCCTGGAGCATCTCAGCGGGCTATGGCTACACCTTC. The variable domain in full, completed from reference TRBV30 and TRBJ1-2, reads SQTIHQWPATLVQPVGSPLSLECTVEGTSNPNLYWYRQAAGRGLQLLFYSVGIGQISSEVPQNLSASRPQDRQFILSSKKLLLSDSGFYLCAWSISAGYGYTFGSGTRLTVV.

The chain carries TRBV6-1 and TRBJ1-2; D is possibly TRBD1 (6 bases). Germline V gene sequence: CDR1 MNHNS, CDR2 SASEGT. This CDR3 comprises 12 residues. With 7 bases removed from V and 5 bases from J, the gap between germline ends came to 11 bases. The DNA for the CDR3 is TGTGCCAGCACCCAAGGGGGTTATGGCTACACCTTC. It codes for CASTQGGYGYTF.

The chain carries TRBV27 and TRBJ2-1; TRBD1 is a possible D gene (6 bases). The CDR3 has 15 amino acids. V gave up 2 bases and J gave up 4 bases, with 12 bases separating them. The germline V gene encodes CDR1 MNHEY and CDR2 SMNVEV (reference sequence). CDR3 sequence: CASSLIRGPYNEQFF. CDR3 sequence (DNA): TGTGCCAGCAGTTTAATCAGGGGTCCATACAATGAGCAGTTCTTC.

This clone was observed a single time. The CDR3 protein is CSVERAPGTEAFF. In nucleotides, the CDR3 is TGCAGCGTTGAGCGGGCCCCAGGCACTGAAGCTTTCTTT. The rearrangement joins TRBV29-1 to TRBJ1-1; D is ambiguous. The germline gives CDR1 SQVTM, CDR2 ANQGSEA. This CDR3 comprises 13 residues. Trimming removed 3 bases at V and 4 bases at J, with 12 bases between.

This rearrangement joins TRBV5-6 to TRBJ1-5; unclear D gene. V shed 0 bases and J shed 5 bases, with 15 bases lying between them. This CDR3 comprises 16 residues. CDR1 is SGHDT and CDR2 is YYEEEE in the germline V gene. The CDR3 DNA sequence: TGTGCCAGCAGCTTGGGGTTGGGCCAGGTGCATCAGCCCCAGCATTTT. It specifies CASSLGLGQVHQPQHF.

This clone appeared a single time. The chain employs TRBV12-5 and TRBJ1-1; D is undetermined. The V end lost 5 bases, the J end lost 3 bases, and 16 bases lay between the germline ends. This CDR3 has 15 amino acids. Germline V gives CDR1 LGHNT, CDR2 FRNRAP. The CDR3 sequence is CASGPAGIGYTEAFF. DNA of the CDR3: TGTGCTAGTGGTCCAGCCGGGATCGGGTACACTGAAGCTTTCTTT.

The chain links TRBV19 to TRBJ1-3, with a possible D match to TRBD1 (6 bases). The V end was cut by 7 bases, the J end by 1 base, with 14 bases between. CDR1 and CDR2 (germline): LNHDA, SQIVND (reference sequence). This CDR3 region has 15 residues. This CDR3 reads CASKETGPSGNTIYF. CDR3 sequence (DNA): TGTGCCAGTAAAGAGACAGGACCTTCTGGAAACACCATATATTTT.

The V and J genes are TRBV6-6 and TRBJ2-7, with D perhaps matching TRBD2 (6 bases). Germline assignment: CDR1 MNHNY and CDR2 SVGAGI (reference sequence). V was shortened by 6 bases and J by 6 bases, with 18 bases between the two germline ends. The CDR3 totals 14 residues. The CDR3 nucleotides are TGTGCCAGCAGCTCCTCCCGGCGGGATCGCGAGCAGTACTTC. This codes for CASSSSRRDREQYF.

There are a few counts of this clone. This chain links TRBV7-2 with TRBJ2-7, with D unresolved. CDR1 and CDR2 (germline): SGHTA, FQGNSA. The CDR3 totals 14 residues. Deletions cut 0 bases from V and 2 bases from J, with 8 bases between. CDR3 protein: CASSLAPPTYEQYF. The CDR3 DNA is TGTGCCAGCAGCTTAGCTCCCCCAACCTACGAGCAGTACTTC.

This chain uses TRBV12-5 with TRBJ2-7, with TRBD2 identical over 13 bases. Unmatched junction bases numbered 8, after V lost 6 bases and J lost 6 bases. This CDR3 is 15 amino acids long. Germline assignment: CDR1 LGHNT and CDR2 FRNRAP. CDR3 residues: CASGDGGLAGVEQYF. For the CDR3, the DNA is TGTGCTAGTGGGGATGGAGGACTAGCGGGAGTCGAGCAGTACTTC.

The chain uses TRBV19 and TRBJ2-2; perhaps TRBD2 as D (5 bases). Germline assignment: CDR1 LNHDA and CDR2 SQIVND (reference sequence). The CDR3 has 18 residues. The V and J ends lost 7 bases and 4 bases respectively, with 25 bases between them. CDR3: CASIDHPAARSSTGELFF. The CDR3 DNA is TGTGCCAGTATAGATCATCCAGCGGCCCGTTCGAGCACCGGGGAGCTGTTTTTT.

This clone appeared a single time. The chain couples TRBV10-3 to TRBJ2-7, with D possibly TRBD2 on 6 matching bases. The CDR3 is made up of 13 amino acids. Per the germline V gene, CDR1 is ENHRY and CDR2 is SYGVKD. V gave up 6 bases and J gave up 3 bases, with 12 bases separating them. CDR3 region: CAIRGGLNYEQYF. Here the CDR3 DNA reads TGTGCCATCAGGGGGGGACTGAACTACGAGCAGTACTTC.

The chain links TRBV7-7 to TRBJ2-7; tentatively, D is TRBD1 (6 bases). Trimming took off 0 bases at V and 4 bases at J, with 13 bases between the two ends. The germline gives CDR1 SSHAT, CDR2 FNYEAQ (reference sequence). CDR3 length equals 15 residues. The CDR3, as DNA: TGTGCCAGCAGCTTAGCGGTAGGGGACAATTACGAGCAGTACTTC. Translated, it gives CASSLAVGDNYEQYF. The whole variable domain, filled in from reference TRBV7-7 and TRBJ2-7, reads GAGVSQSPRYKVTKRGQDVTLRCDPISSHATLYWYQQALGQGPEFLTYFNYEAQPDKSGLPSDRFSAERPEGSISTLTIQRTEQRDSAMYRCASSLAVGDNYEQYFGPGTRLTVT.

This chain connects TRBV5-1 to TRBJ1-5, with D perhaps TRBD1 (5 bases). Per germline, CDR1 SGHRS and CDR2 YFSETQ. Trimming stripped 0 bases from V and 5 bases from J, with 9 bases between. The CDR3 loop spans 14 amino acids. The CDR3 sequence is CASSLGGADQPQHF. The CDR3 DNA follows: TGCGCCAGCAGCTTGGGGGGCGCGGATCAGCCCCAGCATTTT.

The genes are TRBV6-5 and TRBJ2-7; 8 nucleotides align to TRBD1. Trimming removed 6 bases from V and 3 bases from J; junction bases left unmatched: 7. The CDR3 covers 14 residues. CDR1 is MNHEY and CDR2 is SVGAGI in the germline V gene. CDR3 residues: CASRPTGAIYEQYF. The CDR3 DNA sequence: TGTGCCAGCAGGCCGACAGGGGCCATCTACGAGCAGTACTTC.

The chain links TRBV5-6 to TRBJ1-2, with TRBD1 matching 9 bases. CDR3 size: 16 residues. V shed 4 bases and J 4 bases; nucleotides not matched to a gene: 11. The V gene's germline CDR1 is SGHDT and CDR2 YYEEEE. The CDR3 spells CASSIAGTGYGYGYTF. The CDR3 DNA is TGTGCCAGCAGCATAGCCGGGACAGGGTATGGCTATGGCTACACCTTC.

The rearrangement joins TRBV10-3 to TRBJ2-1; 7 bases fit TRBD1. Trimming removed 11 bases from V and 4 bases from J; junction bases left unmatched: 17. In germline, CDR1 is ENHRY, CDR2 SYGVKD. There are 16 residues in the CDR3. CDR3 nucleotides: TGTGCCGCCACCGACCCGGACAGGATTCAATACAATGAGCAGTTCTTC. Its protein product is CAATDPDRIQYNEQFF.

The chain couples TRBV6-1 to TRBJ1-2; 7 nucleotides align to TRBD1. CDR1 and CDR2 from the germline V gene are MNHNS and SASEGT. Unmatched junction bases numbered 5, after V lost 5 bases and J lost 8 bases. The CDR3 extends over 12 amino acids. The CDR3 is CASSYLGGGYTF. The CDR3 DNA follows: TGTGCCAGCAGTTATTTAGGGGGCGGCTACACCTTC.

The chain has TRBV19 and TRBJ2-1; TRBD2 might be the D (6 bases). The CDR3 covers 14 residues. V lost 3 bases to trimming and J lost 9 bases, with 15 bases between them. Germline V gene sequence: CDR1 LNHDA, CDR2 SQIVND (reference sequence). CDR3 in amino acids: CASSIYGGISEQFF. The CDR3 coding sequence is TGTGCCAGTAGTATCTACGGGGGAATAAGTGAGCAGTTCTTC.

The chain recombines TRBV5-6 with TRBJ2-7; TRBD1 matches 8 bases. This CDR3 has 15 amino acids. CDR1 is SGHDT and CDR2 is YYEEEE in the germline V gene. The V and J ends lost 4 bases and 3 bases, in that order; junction bases with no gene match: 9. CDR3 amino acids: CASSPGDRKIYEQYF. The CDR3 nucleotides are TGTGCCAGCAGCCCGGGGGACAGGAAGATCTACGAGCAGTACTTC.

The J gene is TRBJ1-4, the V gene TRBV2; TRBD1 aligns across 9 bases. CDR3 size: 15 residues. Per germline, CDR1 SNHLY and CDR2 FYNNEI. V lost 5 bases, J lost 8 bases, and 9 bases stayed unmatched. The chain's CDR3 is CASSLSGTGNEKLFF. CDR3 DNA sequence: TGTGCCAGCAGTTTATCCGGGACAGGGAACGAAAAACTGTTTTTT.

V and J are TRBV29-1 and TRBJ2-1, with 12 positions matching TRBD2. Germline trimming cut 6 bases from V and 4 bases from J; bases unmatched to any gene: 4. CDR1 is SQVTM and CDR2 is ANQGSEA in the germline V gene. This CDR3 has 14 amino acids. CDR3 region: CSVGGTSGYNEQFF. CDR3 coding DNA: TGCAGCGTCGGCGGGACTAGCGGGTACAATGAGCAGTTCTTC.